Following are 32 T cell receptor beta chains from one sample sequenced in a study of blood T cell repertoires in COVID-19. Clones were sequenced by immunoSEQ multiplex PCR, and TCRdb holds only the in-frame ones, with some missing. Of about 140,000 clones listed, about 86% are singletons. The sequenced material came from peripheral blood. All receptors derive from a human donor in a cohort sampled during active COVID-19.

A few counts support this clone. This rearrangement joins TRBV5-1 to TRBJ2-1; 7 bases match TRBD1. J gave up 6 bases and V 5 bases, and 8 bases lay outside the gene matches. Germline CDR1 SGHRS, CDR2 YFSETQ. This CDR3 contains 14 residues. The CDR3 is CASSPSSGGNEQFF. CDR3 nucleotides: TGCGCCAGCAGTCCTTCGTCAGGGGGCAATGAGCAGTTCTTC.

The chain is built from TRBV24-1 and TRBJ1-1; possible D gene TRBD1, 6 bases. CDR1 KGHDR and CDR2 SFDVKD come from the germline V gene. This CDR3 spans 13 amino acids. Trimming stripped 6 bases from V and 5 bases from J, with 12 bases between. CDR3 sequence (DNA): TGTGCCACCAGTCGGGGGGCGAAGACTGAAGCTTTCTTT. Its protein product is CATSRGAKTEAFF.

CDR3 loop: CASSSPSLSTDTQYF. In DNA, the CDR3 is TGTGCCAGCAGTTCCCCCTCTTTGAGCACAGATACGCAGTATTTT. This chain uses TRBV28 with TRBJ2-3; unclear D gene. V was shortened by 4 bases and J by 0 bases, with 11 bases between the two germline ends. The CDR3 spans 15 residues. CDR1 is MDHEN and CDR2 is SYDVKM in the germline V gene.

The chain links TRBV3-1 (or the pseudogene TRBV3-2) to TRBJ1-6, with a tentative D call TRBD1 (5 bases). This CDR3 has 15 residues. Trimming took 2 bases from V and 7 from J, leaving 12 bases between them. Germline V CDR1 and CDR2: LGHDT, YNNKEL (reference sequence). The CDR3 loop reads CASSQRPGLNSPLHF. Here the CDR3 DNA reads TGTGCCAGCAGCCAAAGACCAGGGCTCAATTCACCCCTCCACTTT.

The V gene is TRBV9, the J gene TRBJ1-1, with D possibly being TRBD1 (6 bases). Looked up from germline, CDR1 is SGDLS and CDR2 is YYNGEE. The CDR3 consists of 17 residues. V was trimmed by 0 bases and J by 6 bases, leaving 21 bases between them. Here the CDR3 DNA reads TGTGCCAGCAGCGTAGGGTTCAACAGGGCTGGTATGGCTGAAGCTTTCTTT. This sequence encodes CASSVGFNRAGMAEAFF.

The CDR3 coding sequence is TGTGCCAGCAGTTTAGTCCGGACAGGTTACACCTTC. It yields the protein CASSLVRTGYTF. The chain couples TRBV12-3 or TRBV12-4 to TRBJ1-2; 7 bases are shared with TRBD1. Trimming cost V 1 base and J 11 bases; bases outside gene matches: 4. The CDR3 is 12 amino acids.

The V call is TRBV5-4, the J call TRBJ2-7, with D possibly being TRBD1 (5 bases). This CDR3 is 15 amino acids long. V gave up 0 bases and J gave up 3 bases, with 13 bases separating them. Germline CDR1 reads SGHNT; CDR2 reads YYREEE (reference sequence). CDR3 in DNA: TGTGCCAGCAGCTTGGCCCCCTCAGGGTACTACGAGCAGTACTTC. Its translation is CASSLAPSGYYEQYF.

This chain joins TRBV20-1 and TRBJ1-2; D is ambiguous. CDR3 length equals 11 residues. CDR1 is DFQATT, CDR2 SNEGSKA, per germline (reference sequence). CDR3 protein: CGGRVDYGYTF. CDR3 in DNA: TGCGGAGGGAGGGTTGACTATGGCTACACCTTC.

The gene calls are TRBV11-3 and TRBJ2-3, with D possibly matching TRBD1 (6 bases). V lost 4 bases and J lost 4, with 12 bases in between. In germline, CDR1 is SGHNT, CDR2 YENEEA. The CDR3 contains 14 residues. The CDR3 spells CASSSGQRPDTQYF. In DNA, the CDR3 is TGTGCCAGCAGCTCAGGACAGCGGCCAGATACGCAGTATTTT.

The rearrangement uses TRBV19 and TRBJ1-3; D possibly corresponds to TRBD1 (5 bases). V was shortened by 3 bases and J by 2 bases, with 8 bases between the two germline ends. The CDR3 runs to 14 residues. Germline CDR1 reads LNHDA; CDR2 reads SQIVND (reference sequence). The CDR3 reads CASSILGPGNTIYF. In DNA form, the CDR3 reads TGTGCCAGTAGTATCCTGGGGCCTGGAAACACCATATATTTT.

V and J are TRBV2 and TRBJ1-1, with 7 bases identical to TRBD1. Unmatched junction bases numbered 9, after V lost 11 bases and J lost 3 bases. CDR3 size: 13 residues. In germline, CDR1 is SNHLY, CDR2 FYNNEI. In nucleotides, the CDR3 is TGTGCCGGGGGGACAGTGGGGGACACTGAAGCTTTCTTT. Translation: CAGGTVGDTEAFF.

The chain carries TRBV5-4 and TRBJ2-5; TRBD2 matches at 11 bases. This CDR3 has 15 amino acids. The trim removed 6 bases at V and 4 bases at J, leaving 8 bases unmatched. Germline V gives CDR1 SGHNT, CDR2 YYREEE (reference sequence). The CDR3 reads CASTSGGTGRETQYF. The CDR3 region has the DNA TGTGCCAGCACTAGCGGGGGGACGGGGCGAGAGACCCAGTACTTC.

The chain carries TRBV5-1 and TRBJ2-3; TRBD1 is a possible D gene (6 bases). CDR1 is SGHRS, CDR2 YFSETQ, per germline. V lost 6 bases to trimming and J lost 0 bases, with 14 bases between them. The CDR3 is 15 amino acids. CDR3 sequence: CASNEAGASTDTQYF. In nucleotides, the CDR3 is TGCGCCAGCAATGAGGCAGGGGCTAGCACAGATACGCAGTATTTT.

The chain uses TRBV21-1 and TRBJ2-3; the DNA was not compared with TRBD1, the D call given in the table. TRBV21-1 is annotated as a pseudogene. The CDR3 consists of 13 residues. In DNA form, the CDR3 reads TGTGCCAGCAAGGCAGGGAACTCAGATACGCAGTATTTT. It is translated as CASKAGNSDTQYF.

This clone was seen a few times. The chain combines TRBV5-6 with TRBJ1-1, with D maybe TRBD1 (5 bases). The V and J ends lost 3 bases and 6 bases respectively, with 18 bases between them. The CDR3 runs 15 residues. CDR1 SGHDT and CDR2 YYEEEE come from the germline V gene. The CDR3 here is CASSYGVRALAEAFF. The CDR3 coding sequence is TGTGCCAGCAGCTATGGGGTCAGGGCCCTGGCTGAAGCTTTCTTT.

This clone was seen a few times. The rearrangement uses TRBV6-5 and TRBJ1-1; D not certain. Germline CDR1 and CDR2: MNHEY and SVGAGI. CDR3 size: 13 residues. The V end was cut by 5 bases, the J end by 3 bases, with 10 bases between. The CDR3 region is CASSIQRDTEAFF. For the CDR3, the DNA is TGTGCCAGCAGTATTCAGCGGGACACTGAAGCTTTCTTT.

The chain links TRBV7-2 to TRBJ1-1; TRBD1 might be the D (6 bases). Trimming took off 1 base at V and 1 base at J, with 10 bases between the two ends. Per the germline V gene, CDR1 is SGHTA and CDR2 is FQGNSA. This CDR3 has 15 amino acids. For the CDR3, the DNA is TGTGCCAGCAGCTTAGTGGCAGGGGCGAACACTGAAGCTTTCTTT. Residues: CASSLVAGANTEAFF.

This sequence joins TRBV6-5 and TRBJ1-2, with TRBD1 as a possible D gene (6 bases). CDR1 MNHEY and CDR2 SVGAGI come from the germline V gene. There are 15 residues in the CDR3. Trimming shortened V by 2 bases and J by 4 bases, and 14 bases separated the two germline ends. DNA of the CDR3: TGTGCCAGCAGTTACGGCGGGGGCTCGAGCTATGGCTACACCTTC. Translating it yields CASSYGGGSSYGYTF.

Only one count was recorded for this clone. V usage is TRBV5-5 and J usage is TRBJ1-2; TRBD1 agrees at 8 bases. V shed 1 base, J shed 4 bases, and the junction held 9 bases outside the gene matches. Germline V CDR1 and CDR2: SGHKS, YYEKEE (reference sequence). CDR3 size: 16 residues. This CDR3 is CASSLRQGPSVYGYTF. In DNA form, the CDR3 reads TGTGCCAGCAGCTTGAGACAGGGGCCTTCTGTCTATGGCTACACCTTC.

This chain links TRBV5-6 with TRBJ2-7; D is unclear. CDR1 is SGHDT, CDR2 YYEEEE, per germline. Trimming removed 1 base from V and 7 bases from J, with 6 bases in between. The CDR3 sequence is 11 residues long. CDR3 nucleotides: TGTGCCAGCAGCTTGACGGGTGAGCAGTACTTC. Translated, it gives CASSLTGEQYF.

V usage is TRBV7-9 and J usage is TRBJ2-5; perhaps TRBD1 as D (6 bases). With 5 bases removed from V and 5 bases from J, the gap between germline ends came to 15 bases. The CDR3 has 14 residues. The V gene's germline CDR1 is SEHNR and CDR2 FQNEAQ (reference sequence). CDR3 sequence: CASSNYRAGETQYF. The CDR3 bases are TGTGCCAGCAGCAACTACAGGGCCGGGGAGACCCAGTACTTC.

This chain links TRBV11-2 with TRBJ2-1, with D possibly being TRBD2 (6 bases). CDR1 SGHAT and CDR2 FQNNGV come from the germline V gene. The CDR3 loop spans 14 amino acids. V lost 0 bases, J lost 8 bases, and 11 bases lay in between. The CDR3 region is CASSLDLGGDEQFF. CDR3 nucleotide sequence: TGTGCCAGCAGCTTAGATCTCGGGGGAGATGAGCAGTTCTTC.

This rearrangement joins TRBV11-2 to TRBJ1-6; D perhaps matches TRBD1 (5 bases). CDR3 length equals 14 residues. Deletions cut 3 bases from V and 10 bases from J, with 13 bases between. From germline, CDR1 is SGHAT and CDR2 FQNNGV. DNA for the CDR3: TGTGCCAGCAGCTTTGGGGGGTTCAGGTCACCCCTCCACTTT. It encodes CASSFGGFRSPLHF.

The sample holds one count of this clone. The rearrangement uses TRBV6-1 and TRBJ1-1, with D perhaps TRBD1 (6 bases). The CDR3 sequence is 14 residues long. V was trimmed by 3 bases and J by 1 base, leaving 9 bases between them. Germline CDR1 reads MNHNS; CDR2 reads SASEGT. This CDR3 is CASSDGQRNTEAFF. The CDR3 DNA follows: TGTGCCAGCAGTGACGGACAGCGGAACACTGAAGCTTTCTTT.

The V call is TRBV5-6, the J call TRBJ2-1; 11 bases agree with TRBD2. Germline lookup yields CDR1 SGHDT and CDR2 YYEEEE. The CDR3 runs to 16 residues. V gave up 1 base and J gave up 8 bases; unmatched junction bases: 8. CDR3 in DNA: TGTGCCAGCAGCTTGATCGTGACTAGCGGGGTCGATGAGCAGTTCTTC. It specifies CASSLIVTSGVDEQFF.

The chain is built from TRBV6-2 or TRBV6-3 and TRBJ1-4; D unresolved. Germline lookup yields CDR1 MNHEY and CDR2 SVGEGT. This CDR3 region has 13 residues. Trimming took 4 bases from V and 8 from J, leaving 11 bases between them. For the CDR3, the DNA is TGTGCCAGCAGTTGGGCTCGGGAGGAAAAACTGTTTTTT. Translated: CASSWAREEKLFF.

The chain employs TRBV5-6 and TRBJ2-5; 7 bases match TRBD1. Looked up from germline, CDR1 is SGHDT and CDR2 is YYEEEE. The V and J ends lost 0 bases and 3 bases, in that order; junction bases with no gene match: 14. The CDR3 consists of 18 residues. Here the CDR3 reads CASSLANTGVGEKETQYF. The DNA for the CDR3 is TGTGCCAGCAGCTTGGCGAATACAGGGGTTGGGGAAAAAGAGACCCAGTACTTC. Combining the CDR3 with reference TRBV5-6 and TRBJ2-5 gives the whole variable domain DAGVTQSPTHLIKTRGQQVTLRCSPKSGHDTVSWYQQALGQGPQFIFQYYEEEERQRGNFPDRFSGHQFPNYSSELNVNALLLGDSALYLCASSLANTGVGEKETQYFGPGTRLLVL.

The J gene is TRBJ2-1, the V gene TRBV2; 9 nucleotides match TRBD2. The CDR3 contains 19 residues. Germline CDR1 reads SNHLY; CDR2 reads FYNNEI. V was clipped by 6 bases and J by 6 bases; unmatched bases: 21. In DNA form, the CDR3 reads TGTGCCAGCAGGCCCAGGGTAGTTTTGATAGCGGGGGAGGGCAATGAGCAGTTCTTC. This gives the protein CASRPRVVLIAGEGNEQFF.

This clone was counted a few times. The rearrangement uses TRBV18 and TRBJ2-1; D is undetermined. This CDR3 has 13 residues. Germline lookup yields CDR1 KGHSH and CDR2 LQKENI. The V gene lost 4 bases and the J gene lost 5 bases, with 9 bases spanning the gap. DNA for the CDR3: TGTGCCAGCTCACTTGGGCCAGACAATGAGCAGTTCTTC. This encodes CASSLGPDNEQFF.

The rearrangement uses TRBV6-2 or TRBV6-3 and TRBJ1-2; D uncertain. The CDR3 runs 17 residues. Germline V gene data show CDR1 as MNHEY and CDR2 as SVGEGT. V gave up 4 bases and J gave up 5 bases, with 23 bases separating them. The CDR3 protein is CASSSGPLSGIWYGYTF. The CDR3 coding sequence is TGTGCCAGCAGTTCTGGCCCGTTATCAGGAATTTGGTATGGCTACACCTTC.

This clone was counted once. The chain recombines TRBV5-1 with TRBJ2-7, with D unresolved. CDR3 size: 12 residues. Germline V gene lookup returns CDR1 SGHRS and CDR2 YFSETQ. V shed 5 bases and J shed 0 bases, with 6 bases lying between them. CDR3 coding DNA: TGCGCCAGCAGTACTGGCTCCTACGAGCAGTACTTC. This gives the protein CASSTGSYEQYF.

The chain couples TRBV6-5 to TRBJ1-5, with a weak D call TRBD1 (5 bases). Germline V gives CDR1 MNHEY, CDR2 SVGAGI. The CDR3 spans 13 residues. Trimming removed 6 bases at V and 6 bases at J, with 12 bases between. In DNA form, the CDR3 reads TGTGCCAGCAGATGGGCGACAGTTCAGCCCCAGCATTTT. Its protein product is CASRWATVQPQHF.